The 24 T cell receptor beta chains reported below all come from one sample, sequenced in a study of blood T cells in healthy people across ages. A second PCR, run for about 7 to 12 cycles, used a sample-barcoded 5' primer plus a J-beta primer mix. TCRdb processed the 5' RACE reads anew with MiXCR; each CDR3 protein has one entry. The repertoire includes approximately 800,000 distinct CDR3 sequences, less than 80% of them detected once, and roughly 26% sits in the top ten. Sequences were obtained from blood. All receptors come from a man aged 25-40 years in good health.

The rearrangement joins TRBV28 to TRBJ2-4, with a weak D call TRBD2 (7 bases). The closer fit of TRBJ2-7 to the DNA end suggests the J call may be wrong. Germline V CDR1 and CDR2: MDHEN, SYDVKM. This CDR3 is 15 amino acids long. The DNA for the CDR3 is TGTGCCAGCGAGGGGGGGGACCGTTCAACCTACGAGCAGTACTTC. This encodes CASEGGDRSTYEQYF.

The CDR3 DNA sequence: TGTGCCAGCAGTCGACCGGGAGCCGGGGAGCTGTTTTTT. Its translation is CASSRPGAGELFF. J is TRBJ2-2 and V is TRBV12-3 or TRBV12-4; TRBD2 is a possible D gene (6 bases). V was trimmed by 5 bases and J by 6 bases, leaving 10 bases between them. The CDR3 has 13 amino acids.

V gene TRBV29-1 combines with J gene TRBJ1-3; 10 positions match TRBD1. V shed 6 bases, J shed 0 bases, and the junction held 2 bases outside the gene matches. The CDR3 runs to 14 residues. CDR1 is SQVTM, CDR2 ANQGSEA, per germline. Written as DNA, the CDR3 is TGCAGCGTGACAGGGGGCCACTCTGGAAACACCATATATTTT. Its protein product is CSVTGGHSGNTIYF.

This clonotype has only a few counts. A much larger clone lies one base from this, so it may be a read error. The genes are TRBV7-9 and TRBJ2-1; D not certain. The J call is in doubt because the DNA end fits TRBJ2-7 better. In germline, CDR1 is SEHNR, CDR2 FQNEAQ (reference sequence). The CDR3 extends over 14 amino acids. CDR3 sequence reads: CAHVQASSYNEQYF. The CDR3 nucleotides are TGTGCCCATGTTCAGGCGAGCTCCTACAATGAGCAGTACTTC.

J is TRBJ2-5 and V is TRBV30; D is unclear. V lost 4 bases and J lost 2, with 5 bases in between. The CDR3 spans 11 residues. Germline V lookup: CDR1 GTSNPN, CDR2 SVGIG (reference sequence). CDR3 nucleotide sequence: TGTGCCTGGACGGATCAAGAGACCCAGTACTTC. Amino acid sequence: CAWTDQETQYF.

The chain is built from TRBV4-3 and TRBJ2-1; 13 bases match TRBD2. Germline V gene lookup returns CDR1 LGHNA and CDR2 YSLEER. The CDR3 loop spans 16 amino acids. The V and J ends lost 4 bases and 9 bases, in that order; junction bases with no gene match: 9. The CDR3 sequence is CASSLGPGLAGIEQFF. As DNA, the CDR3 is TGCGCCAGCAGCCTTGGCCCGGGACTAGCGGGGATTGAGCAGTTCTTC.

The chain recombines TRBV29-1 with TRBJ1-2, with D uncertain. The CDR3 is 18 amino acids. Trimming left V 1 base short and J 3 bases short, with 24 bases between. Germline V gives CDR1 SQVTM, CDR2 ANQGSEA. The CDR3 nucleotides are TGCAGCGTTGAAGGAAGGGAGACGGATGAACTACTCCACTATGGCTACACCTTC. Protein product: CSVEGRETDELLHYGYTF.

The chain couples TRBV7-2 to TRBJ1-5; 7 nucleotides match TRBD1. The V gene's germline CDR1 is SGHTA and CDR2 FQGNSA. The junction had 12 bases not matched to a gene; V was cut back by 5 bases and J by 2 bases. CDR3 size: 17 residues. CDR3 region: CASSPLPGGIGNQPQHF. In DNA, the CDR3 is TGTGCCAGCAGCCCACTTCCAGGGGGGATTGGCAATCAGCCCCAGCATTTT.

This clonotype was observed once. The rearrangement uses TRBV9 and TRBJ2-3, with 8 bases fitting TRBD1. The CDR3 runs 16 residues. Trimming cost V 4 bases and J 4 bases; bases outside gene matches: 11. CDR1 is SGDLS and CDR2 is YYNGEE in the germline V gene. This CDR3 reads CASSPRQGKSADTQYF. Written as DNA, the CDR3 is TGTGCCAGCAGCCCCCGACAGGGGAAATCCGCAGATACGCAGTATTTT. The full variable domain, completed using reference TRBV9 and TRBJ2-3, is DSGVTQTPKHLITATGQRVTLRCSPRSGDLSVYWYQQSLDQGLQFLIQYYNGEERAKGNILERFSAQQFPDLHSELNLSSLELGDSALYFCASSPRQGKSADTQYFGPGTRLTVL.

Details on this clonotype: At one end, the junction sequence differs from germline, possibly due to a read error. The chain combines TRBV24-1 with TRBJ2-3, with TRBD2 matching 8 bases. The length of the CDR3 is 15 residues. Germline V gene lookup returns CDR1 KGHDR and CDR2 SFDVKD. CDR3 residues: CATSDISGEADTRYF. The CDR3 DNA sequence: TGTGCCACCAGTGACATTAGCGGGGAGGCGGATACGCGGTATTTT.

The rearrangement links TRBV7-9 to TRBJ2-1; D is unresolved. Germline V gene data show CDR1 as SEHNR and CDR2 as FQNEAQ (reference sequence). This CDR3 has 16 amino acids. The V end was cut by 5 bases, the J end by 8 bases, with 22 bases between. The chain's CDR3 is CASSTWQSVSLYEQFF. The CDR3 nucleotides are TGTGCCAGCAGCACTTGGCAAAGCGTCTCCCTCTATGAGCAGTTCTTC.

V usage is TRBV29-1 and J usage is TRBJ1-2; a possible D gene is TRBD1 (6 bases). The germline CDR1 and CDR2 sequences are SQVTM and ANQGSEA. The CDR3 totals 14 residues. V shed 3 bases and J shed 6 bases, with 17 bases lying between them. CDR3 DNA sequence: TGCAGCGTTGAGGGGGGGCGGGAGCGGGATGGCTACACCTTC. Its protein is CSVEGGRERDGYTF. Together with reference TRBV29-1 and TRBJ1-2, the CDR3 gives the full variable domain: SAVISQKPSRDICQRGTSLTIQCQVDSQVTMMFWYRQQPGQSLTLIATANQGSEATYESGFVIDKFPISRPNLTFSTLTVSNMSPEDSSIYLCSVEGGRERDGYTFGSGTRLTVV.

Many counts were recorded for this clonotype. V gene TRBV9 combines with J gene TRBJ2-3; D tentatively reads TRBD1 or TRBD2 (5 bases each). Germline V lookup: CDR1 SGDLS, CDR2 YYNGEE. The CDR3 runs to 14 residues. V lost 0 bases and J lost 4, with 9 bases in between. In DNA, the CDR3 is TGTGCCAGCAGCGTAGGAGGGGTCGCAGATACGCAGTATTTT. This encodes CASSVGGVADTQYF.

The CDR3 nucleotides are TGCAGCGTTGAGACAGGGACAGAGACCCAGTACTTC. Its protein is CSVETGTETQYF. The chain couples TRBV29-1 to TRBJ2-5, with 7 bases lining up with TRBD1. After removal of 3 bases from V and 4 bases from J, the junction contained 2 bases not matched to a gene. The CDR3 loop spans 12 amino acids. Germline V CDR1 and CDR2: SQVTM, ANQGSEA.

This rearrangement joins TRBV7-2 to TRBJ2-7, with no clear D. Per the germline V gene, CDR1 is SGHTA and CDR2 is FQGNSA. There are 12 residues in the CDR3. The germline V and J ends were trimmed by 2 bases and 6 bases, with 8 bases remaining between them. As DNA, the CDR3 is TGTGCCAGCAGCTTAATAGTGGGCGAGCAGTACTTC. Translated, it gives CASSLIVGEQYF.

The J gene is TRBJ2-2, the V gene TRBV4-3, with D maybe TRBD1 (6 bases). V was trimmed by 2 bases and J by 3 bases, leaving 19 bases between them. Per germline, CDR1 LGHNA and CDR2 YSLEER. The CDR3 contains 18 residues. The CDR3 DNA reads as TGCGCCAGCAGCCAACAGGACGTAAGACAGGTGTACACCGGGGAGCTGTTTTTT. The encoded protein is CASSQQDVRQVYTGELFF.

This clonotype came up once. The rearrangement links TRBV7-2 to TRBJ1-5; D possibly corresponds to TRBD1 (5 bases). Per the germline V gene, CDR1 is SGHTA and CDR2 is FQGNSA. Trimming shortened V by 1 base and J by 5 bases, and 15 bases separated the two germline ends. The CDR3 extends over 16 amino acids. The CDR3 here is CASSLGVWGEDQPQHF. For the CDR3, the DNA is TGTGCCAGCAGCTTAGGGGTCTGGGGGGAGGATCAGCCCCAGCATTTT.

J is TRBJ1-2 and V is TRBV29-1; tentative D call: TRBD1 (5 bases). The CDR3 has 14 amino acids. Germline CDR1 is SQVTM and CDR2 is ANQGSEA. Trimming removed 4 bases from V and 1 base from J, with 13 bases in between. Here the CDR3 DNA reads TGCAGCGTTGGAGGATGGGACGGTAACTATGGCTACACCTTC. Protein sequence: CSVGGWDGNYGYTF.

This sequence joins TRBV9 and TRBJ1-5, with D tentatively TRBD1 (6 bases). CDR1 SGDLS and CDR2 YYNGEE come from the germline V gene. The CDR3 totals 15 residues. The germline V and J ends were trimmed by 4 bases and 7 bases, with 18 bases remaining between them. The CDR3 here is CASSPHPGQRQPQHF. In DNA form, the CDR3 reads TGTGCCAGCAGCCCCCACCCGGGACAAAGGCAGCCCCAGCATTTT.

The chain joins TRBV20-1 to TRBJ2-1; 10 positions agree with TRBD2. CDR3 length: 15 amino acids. CDR1 is DFQATT, CDR2 SNEGSKA, per germline (reference sequence). V lost 6 bases, J lost 1 base, and 6 bases stayed unmatched. As DNA, the CDR3 is TGCAGTGCGCAGCGGGGGGGCGGATCCTACAATGAGCAGTTCTTC. This gives the protein CSAQRGGGSYNEQFF.

As regards this clonotype: The junction differs from germline at one of its ends, possibly a read error. V gene TRBV7-7 combines with J gene TRBJ2-2; D gene unclear. Per germline, CDR1 SSHAT and CDR2 FNYEAQ (reference sequence). The CDR3 extends over 14 amino acids. The CDR3 DNA reads as TGTGCTAGCAGCTTAGGCCTTACCACCGGGGAGCTGTTTTTT. This encodes CASSLGLTTGELFF.

V usage is TRBV6-2 or TRBV6-3 and J usage is TRBJ2-1, with D perhaps being TRBD1 or TRBD2 (7 bases each). CDR1 and CDR2 from the germline V gene are MNHEY and SVGEGT. V was clipped by 0 bases and J by 4 bases, with 13 bases between them. The CDR3 consists of 16 residues. The CDR3 nucleotides are TGTGCCAGCAGTTACTCCAGGGGGGGAGGTTACAATGAGCAGTTCTTC. Translated, it gives CASSYSRGGGYNEQFF.

Concerning this clonotype: The junction departs from the called germline gene at one end, perhaps through a read error. The chain has TRBV24-1 and TRBJ2-1; the match to TRBD1 covers 9 bases. CDR1 and CDR2 (germline): KGHDR, SFDVKD. The CDR3 loop spans 16 amino acids. The CDR3 here is CVTSDYRDRAYNEQFF. Here the CDR3 DNA reads TGTGTCACCAGTGATTACCGGGACAGGGCATACAATGAGCAGTTCTTC.

The chain has TRBV27 and TRBJ2-4, with D possibly called TRBD1 or TRBD2 (5 bases each). The DNA matches TRBJ2-7 better at its end, which makes the J call doubtful. This CDR3 is built from 14 residues. Germline V gene data show CDR1 as MNHEY and CDR2 as SMNVEV (reference sequence). CDR3 DNA: TGTGCCAGCAGTGCGCGCCGGGGCCGATACGAGCAGTACTTC. As protein: CASSARRGRYEQYF.